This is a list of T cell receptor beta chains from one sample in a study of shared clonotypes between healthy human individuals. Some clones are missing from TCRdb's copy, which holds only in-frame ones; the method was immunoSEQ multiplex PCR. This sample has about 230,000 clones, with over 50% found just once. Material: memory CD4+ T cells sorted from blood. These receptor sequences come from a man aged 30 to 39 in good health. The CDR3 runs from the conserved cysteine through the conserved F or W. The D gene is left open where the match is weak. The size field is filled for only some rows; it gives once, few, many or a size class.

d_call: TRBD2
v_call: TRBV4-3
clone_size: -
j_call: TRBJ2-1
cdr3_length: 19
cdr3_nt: TGCGCCAGCAGCCTAATTAAGGGTTTAGCGGGAGTGGGTTACAATGAGCAGTTCTTC
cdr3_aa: CASSLIKGLAGVGYNEQFF

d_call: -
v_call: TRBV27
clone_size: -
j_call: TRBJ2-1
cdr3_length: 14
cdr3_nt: TGTGCCAGCAGTTTAAGCTCGCGATACAATGAGCAGTTCTTC
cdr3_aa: CASSLSSRYNEQFF

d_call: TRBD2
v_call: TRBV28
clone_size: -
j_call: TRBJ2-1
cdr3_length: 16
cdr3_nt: TGTGCCAGCAGTGCCTCACTAGCGGGAGACTACAATGAGCAGTTCTTC
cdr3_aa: CASSASLAGDYNEQFF

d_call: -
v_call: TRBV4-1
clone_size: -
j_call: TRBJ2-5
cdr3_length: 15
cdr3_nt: TGCGCCAGCAGCCAACTCGGGCCGGGGGATGAGACCCAGTACTTC
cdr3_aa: CASSQLGPGDETQYF

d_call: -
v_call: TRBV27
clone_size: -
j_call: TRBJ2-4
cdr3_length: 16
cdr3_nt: TGTGCCAGCAGTTTGAGGTGGCAGGGGGCCAAAAACATTCAGTACTTC
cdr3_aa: CASSLRWQGAKNIQYF

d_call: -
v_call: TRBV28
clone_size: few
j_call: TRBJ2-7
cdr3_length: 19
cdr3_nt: TGTGCCAGCAGTCCGGGACGGGGACACTCCAGGGGTCTCTCCTACGAGCAGTACTTC
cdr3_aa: CASSPGRGHSRGLSYEQYF

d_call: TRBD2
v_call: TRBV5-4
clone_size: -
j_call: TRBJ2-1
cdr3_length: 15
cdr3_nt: TGTGCCAGCAGCTTGGTACGTGGGCCGGGAGGTGAGCAGTTCTTC
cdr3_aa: CASSLVRGPGGEQFF

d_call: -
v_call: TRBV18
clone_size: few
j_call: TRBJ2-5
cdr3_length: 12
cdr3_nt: TGTGCCAGCTCACCCACCCAAGAGACCCAGTACTTC
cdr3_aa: CASSPTQETQYF

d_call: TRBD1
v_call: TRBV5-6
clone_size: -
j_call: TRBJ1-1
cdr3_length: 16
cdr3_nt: TGTGCCAGCAGCTCACGGGACAGGGGGACCCACACTGAAGCTTTCTTT
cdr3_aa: CASSSRDRGTHTEAFF

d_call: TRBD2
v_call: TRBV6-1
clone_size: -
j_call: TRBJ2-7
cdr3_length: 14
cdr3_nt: TGTGCCAGCAGTGAGACATTAGCGGGAGACGAGCAGTACTTC
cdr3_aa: CASSETLAGDEQYF

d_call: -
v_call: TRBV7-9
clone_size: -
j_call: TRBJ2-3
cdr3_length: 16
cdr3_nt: TGTGCCAGCAGCTTTTTTACCCTCAGTACCACAGATACGCAGTATTTT
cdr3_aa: CASSFFTLSTTDTQYF

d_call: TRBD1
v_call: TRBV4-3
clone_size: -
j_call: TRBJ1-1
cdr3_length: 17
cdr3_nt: TGCGCCAGCAGCCAAGATTCTATCCGGACAGGGAACACTGAAGCTTTCTTT
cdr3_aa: CASSQDSIRTGNTEAFF

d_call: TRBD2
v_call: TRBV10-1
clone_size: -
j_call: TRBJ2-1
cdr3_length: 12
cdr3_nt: TGCGCCACCTCACTAGCGGCGGGTGAGCAGTTCTTC
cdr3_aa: CATSLAAGEQFF

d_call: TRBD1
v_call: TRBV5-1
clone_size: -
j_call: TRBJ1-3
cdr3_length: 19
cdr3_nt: TGCGCCAGCAGCTCCCTCGGGACAGGGAAATCCCCCTCTGGAAACACCATATATTTT
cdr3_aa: CASSSLGTGKSPSGNTIYF

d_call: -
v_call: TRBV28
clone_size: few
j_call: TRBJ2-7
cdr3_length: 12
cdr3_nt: TGTGCCAGCTCGGACAGCCGATACGAGCAGTACTTC
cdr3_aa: CASSDSRYEQYF

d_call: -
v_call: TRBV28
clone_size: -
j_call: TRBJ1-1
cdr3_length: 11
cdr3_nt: TGTGCCAGCAGAGGACGGCCTGAAGCTTTCTTT
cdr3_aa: CASRGRPEAFF

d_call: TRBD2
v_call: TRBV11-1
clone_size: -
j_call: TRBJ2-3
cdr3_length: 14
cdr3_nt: TGTGCCAGCACCAAACTAGCGGGAGCAGATACGCAGTATTTT
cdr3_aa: CASTKLAGADTQYF

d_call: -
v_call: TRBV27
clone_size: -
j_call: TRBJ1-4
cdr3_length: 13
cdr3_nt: TGTGCCAGCAGGTCAGAAAGGGCTGAAAAACTGTTTTTT
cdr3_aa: CASRSERAEKLFF

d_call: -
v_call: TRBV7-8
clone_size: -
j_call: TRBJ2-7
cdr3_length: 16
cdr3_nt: TGTGCCAGCAGCTTAGCGGGGACTGGGTTTTCCTACGAGCAGTACTTC
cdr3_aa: CASSLAGTGFSYEQYF

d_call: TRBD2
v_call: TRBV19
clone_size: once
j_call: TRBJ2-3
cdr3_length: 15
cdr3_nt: TGTGCCAGTAGTATAGCGGGGAGGGGCACAGATACGCAGTATTTT
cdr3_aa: CASSIAGRGTDTQYF

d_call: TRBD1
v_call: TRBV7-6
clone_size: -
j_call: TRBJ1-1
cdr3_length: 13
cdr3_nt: TGTGCCAGCGGTACAGGGGCGTACACTGAAGCTTTCTTT
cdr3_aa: CASGTGAYTEAFF

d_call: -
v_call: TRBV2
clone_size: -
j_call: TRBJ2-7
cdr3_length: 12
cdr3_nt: TGTGCCAGCAGTGCACAGAACTACGAGCAGTACTTC
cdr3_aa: CASSAQNYEQYF

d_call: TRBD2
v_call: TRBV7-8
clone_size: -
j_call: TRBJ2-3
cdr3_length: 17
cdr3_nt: TGTGCCAGCAGTTATCCTCTACGACTAGCGGGCACAGATACGCAGTATTTT
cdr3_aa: CASSYPLRLAGTDTQYF

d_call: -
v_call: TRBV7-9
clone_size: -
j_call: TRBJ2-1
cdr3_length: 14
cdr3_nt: TGTGCCAGCAGCCCTAGCCGACCAGGGTGGGAGCAGTTCTTC
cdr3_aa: CASSPSRPGWEQFF

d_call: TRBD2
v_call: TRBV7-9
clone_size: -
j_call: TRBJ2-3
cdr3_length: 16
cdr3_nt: TGTGCCAGCAGCTTATCTCTAGCGGGGGCCGTGGATACGCAGTATTTT
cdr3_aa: CASSLSLAGAVDTQYF

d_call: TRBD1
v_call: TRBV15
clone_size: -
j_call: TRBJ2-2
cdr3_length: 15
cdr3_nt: TGTGCCACCAGTAAGGACAGGGCGAACACCGGGGAGCTGTTTTTT
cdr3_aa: CATSKDRANTGELFF

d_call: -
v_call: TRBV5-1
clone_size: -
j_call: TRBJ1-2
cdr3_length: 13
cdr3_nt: TGCGCCAGCAGCTTGCGCCCAGAACAGAACGCCACCTTC
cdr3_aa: CASSLRPEQNATF

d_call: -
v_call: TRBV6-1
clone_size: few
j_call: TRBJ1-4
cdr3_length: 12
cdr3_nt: TGTGCCAGCGGGACAAGGAATGAAAAACTGTTTTTT
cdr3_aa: CASGTRNEKLFF

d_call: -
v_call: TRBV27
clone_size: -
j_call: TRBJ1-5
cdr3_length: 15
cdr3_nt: TGTGCCAGCAGTTTATCGGCGGGCCGAGACAGTATCCAGCATTTT
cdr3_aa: CASSLSAGRDSIQHF

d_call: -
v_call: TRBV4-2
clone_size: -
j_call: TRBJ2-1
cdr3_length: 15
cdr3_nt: TGTGCCAGCAGCCAAGGTTCTAGCATGGGGAATGAGCAGTTCTTC
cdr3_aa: CASSQGSSMGNEQFF

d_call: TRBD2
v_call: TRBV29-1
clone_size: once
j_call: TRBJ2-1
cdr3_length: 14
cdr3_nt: TGCAGCGTTGAGCTAGCGGGCTCCTACAATGAGCAGTTCTTC
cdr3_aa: CSVELAGSYNEQFF

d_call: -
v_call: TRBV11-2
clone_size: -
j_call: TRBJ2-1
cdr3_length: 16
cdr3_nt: TGTGCCAGCAGCTTTCTATTCTCGCAACCAACTCGGGAGCAGTTCTTC
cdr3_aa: CASSFLFSQPTREQFF

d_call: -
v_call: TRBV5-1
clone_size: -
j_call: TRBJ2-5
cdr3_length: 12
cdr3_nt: TGCGCCAGCAGCCCGGAGGGGGAGACCCAGTACTTC
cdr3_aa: CASSPEGETQYF

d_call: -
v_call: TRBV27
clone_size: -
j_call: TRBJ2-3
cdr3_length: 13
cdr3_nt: TGTGCCAGCAGTCTCCTGGACGCAGATACGCAGTATTTT
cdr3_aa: CASSLLDADTQYF